The clone carrying this TCR beta chain was counted between two and nine times. Tagging with unique molecular identifiers was applied to individual cDNA molecules. TCRdb reprocessed the 5' RACE reads via MiXCR and lists one record per CDR3 protein. Of tens of thousands of distinct CDR3 sequences in the sample, roughly 11% were seen once. CDR1 and CDR2 from the germline V gene are LGHNA and YSLEER. The ends were cut back, 4 bases at V and 6 bases at J, with 16 bases in the middle. The length of the CDR3 is 15 residues. The sample belongs to a study of early T cells in non-severe SARS-CoV-2 infection. Input material: whole blood. This sequence originates from an adult who was a healthcare worker with PCR-confirmed SARS-CoV-2 infection or an uninfected control (not recorded which). J is TRBJ2-1 and V is TRBV4-3, with D perhaps TRBD2 (5 bases). This chain's CDR3 is CASSPTGSWGNEQFF. The CDR3 DNA sequence: TGCGCCAGCAGCCCCACGGGATCCTGGGGCAATGAGCAGTTCTTC.